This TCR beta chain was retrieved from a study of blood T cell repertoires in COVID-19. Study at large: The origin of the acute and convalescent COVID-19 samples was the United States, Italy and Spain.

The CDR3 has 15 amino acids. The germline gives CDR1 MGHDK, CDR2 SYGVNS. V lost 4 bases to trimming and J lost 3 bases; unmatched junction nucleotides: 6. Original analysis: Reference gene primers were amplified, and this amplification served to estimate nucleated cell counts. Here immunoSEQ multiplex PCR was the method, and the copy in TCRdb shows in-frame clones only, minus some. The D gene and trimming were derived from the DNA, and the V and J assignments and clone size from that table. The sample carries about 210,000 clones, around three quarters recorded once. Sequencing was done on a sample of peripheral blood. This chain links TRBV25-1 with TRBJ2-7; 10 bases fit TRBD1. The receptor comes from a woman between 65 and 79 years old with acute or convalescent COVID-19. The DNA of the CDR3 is TGTGCCAGCAGTGTATCCGGGACAGGGGACTACGAGCAGTACTTC. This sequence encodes CASSVSGTGDYEQYF.